This TCR beta chain derives from a study of blood T cell repertoires in COVID-19. For the study at large: Whether acute or convalescent, the COVID-19 samples came from the United States, Italy and Spain. The cDNA or gDNA used as material had been derived from T cells, B-cell-depleted T cells, or PBMCs.

Methods used by the authors: Amplification with reference gene primers provided the estimates of nucleated cell counts. Libraries were prepared by immunoSEQ multiplex PCR; TCRdb keeps only in-frame clonotypes and omits some of them. From that table come the V and J calls and clone size; the DNA was used to work out D and trimming. The table has around 200,000 clones, approximately 87% seen once. There are 15 residues in the CDR3. Germline V gives CDR1 SEHNR, CDR2 FQNEAQ (reference sequence). Germline trimming cut 3 bases from V and 5 bases from J; bases unmatched to any gene: 7. Patients from Seattle were sampled longitudinally, starting during active infection.

This receptor was taken from a person between 65 and 79 years old with COVID-19, enrolled during active disease. Sequencing was carried out using peripheral blood. V gene TRBV7-9 combines with J gene TRBJ1-1, with 9 bases fitting TRBD1. CDR3 nucleotides: TGTGCCAGCAGCTTCACAGGGGGCGTCGGGACTGAAGCTTTCTTT. Its protein product is CASSFTGGVGTEAFF.